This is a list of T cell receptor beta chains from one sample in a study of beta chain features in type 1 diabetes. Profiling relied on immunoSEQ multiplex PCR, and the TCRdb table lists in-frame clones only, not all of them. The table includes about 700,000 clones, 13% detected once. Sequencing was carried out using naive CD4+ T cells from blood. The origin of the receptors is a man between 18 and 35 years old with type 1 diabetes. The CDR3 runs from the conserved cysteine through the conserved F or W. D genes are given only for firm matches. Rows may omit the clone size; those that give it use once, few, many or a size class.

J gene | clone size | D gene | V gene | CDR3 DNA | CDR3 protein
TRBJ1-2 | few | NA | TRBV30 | TGTGCTCAGGACGTGAGCTATGGCTACACCTTC | CAQDVSYGYTF
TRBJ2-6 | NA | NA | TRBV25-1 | TGTGCCAGCAGTGAAACGGCTGGGGCCAACGTCCTGACTTTC | CASSETAGANVLTF
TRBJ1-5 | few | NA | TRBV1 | TGCACCAGCCAGGGACAGGGGGCTTGCAATCAGCCCCAGCATTTT | CTSQGQGACNQPQHF
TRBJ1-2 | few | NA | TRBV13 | TGTGCCAGCAGCTCTCCAGGGCAGGTGGATTATGGCTACACCTTC | CASSSPGQVDYGYTF
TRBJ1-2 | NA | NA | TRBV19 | TGTGCCAGTAGTATGCCCTTTCCCTTTCTGGCAGGGCTTGTGGACTATGGCTACACCTTC | CASSMPFPFLAGLVDYGYTF
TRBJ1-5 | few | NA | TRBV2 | TGTGCCAGCAGTAGCGGGGCGGTACCCAATCAGCCCCAGCATTTT | CASSSGAVPNQPQHF
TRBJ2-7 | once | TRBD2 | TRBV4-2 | TGTGCCAGCAGCCAAGTTGCGGGGGATGCCTACGAGCAGTACTTC | CASSQVAGDAYEQYF
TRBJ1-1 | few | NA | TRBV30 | TGTGCCTGGATCTTAAAGAGTGGAGGCCTCTGGGGGACGAACACTGAAGCTTTCTTT | CAWILKSGGLWGTNTEAFF
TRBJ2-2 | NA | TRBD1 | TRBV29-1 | TGCAGTATTAGGGGGCGCACCGGGGAGCTGTTTTTT | CSIRGRTGELFF
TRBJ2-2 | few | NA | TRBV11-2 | TGTGCCAGCACCAAGGCAGAAGGGACAAAGCTGTTTTTT | CASTKAEGTKLFF
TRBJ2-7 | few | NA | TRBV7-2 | TGTGCCAGCAGCTTAGACCCGACAGACTCCTACGAGCAGTACTTC | CASSLDPTDSYEQYF
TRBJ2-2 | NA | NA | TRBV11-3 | TGTGCCAGCACCCCGGGACGACCGAACACCGGGGAGCTGTTTTTT | CASTPGRPNTGELFF
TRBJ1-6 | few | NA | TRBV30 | TGTGCCTGGACTCGGACACTCCAGGGCACCCTCCACTTT | CAWTRTLQGTLHF
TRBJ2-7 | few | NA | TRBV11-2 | TGTGCCAGCAGCACTAGACAGGAGCAGTACTTC | CASSTRQEQYF
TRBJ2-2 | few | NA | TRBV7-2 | TGTGCCAGCAGCTTGGACACCGGGGAGCTGTTTTTT | CASSLDTGELFF
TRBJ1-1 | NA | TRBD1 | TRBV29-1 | TGCAGCGCTGGGACAGCGAACACTGAAGCTTTCTTT | CSAGTANTEAFF
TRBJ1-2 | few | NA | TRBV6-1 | TGTGCCAGCAGTGAAGGGTATGGCTACACCTTC | CASSEGYGYTF
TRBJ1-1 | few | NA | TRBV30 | TGTGCCTGGAGTGTACGGGTAGAAGCTTTCTTT | CAWSVRVEAFF
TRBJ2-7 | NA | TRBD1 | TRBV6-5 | TGTGCCAGCAGTTGCGTGCCAGGGGGCTCCTACGAGCAGTACTTC | CASSCVPGGSYEQYF
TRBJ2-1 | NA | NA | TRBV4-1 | TGCGCCAGCAGCCAAGGGGAGGGGACAGAAAATGAGCAGTTCTTC | CASSQGEGTENEQFF
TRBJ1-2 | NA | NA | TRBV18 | TGTGCCAGCTCGGATACGACGGGCTATGGCTACACCTTC | CASSDTTGYGYTF
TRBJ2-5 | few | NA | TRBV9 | TGTGCCAGCAGCCCCAGGGGGGCAGATTCGGCTCCAAACTTC | CASSPRGADSAPNF
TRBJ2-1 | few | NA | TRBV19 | TGTGCCAGTAAAATCTGGGAGGATGAGCAGTTCTTC | CASKIWEDEQFF
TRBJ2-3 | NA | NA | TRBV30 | TGTGCCTGGAGAGAGACTGGCCGTGGCACAGATACGCAGTATTTT | CAWRETGRGTDTQYF
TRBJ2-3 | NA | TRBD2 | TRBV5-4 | TGTGCCAGCAGCTTGGTAGTAGCGGGGCGGGATACGCAGTATTTT | CASSLVVAGRDTQYF